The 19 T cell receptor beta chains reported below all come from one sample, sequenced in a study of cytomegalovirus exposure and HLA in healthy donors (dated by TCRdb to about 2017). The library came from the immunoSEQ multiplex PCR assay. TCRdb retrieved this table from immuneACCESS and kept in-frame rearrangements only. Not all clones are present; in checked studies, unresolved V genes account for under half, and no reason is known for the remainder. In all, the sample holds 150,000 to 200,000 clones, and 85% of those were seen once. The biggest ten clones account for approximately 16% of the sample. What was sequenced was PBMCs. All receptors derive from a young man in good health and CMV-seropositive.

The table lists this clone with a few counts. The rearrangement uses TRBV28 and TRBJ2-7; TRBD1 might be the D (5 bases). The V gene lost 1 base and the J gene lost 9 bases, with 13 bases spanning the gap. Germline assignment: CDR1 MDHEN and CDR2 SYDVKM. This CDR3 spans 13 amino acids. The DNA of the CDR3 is TGTGCCAGCAGTTTATCGAGGCAGGGAAGGCAGTACTTC. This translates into CASSLSRQGRQYF.

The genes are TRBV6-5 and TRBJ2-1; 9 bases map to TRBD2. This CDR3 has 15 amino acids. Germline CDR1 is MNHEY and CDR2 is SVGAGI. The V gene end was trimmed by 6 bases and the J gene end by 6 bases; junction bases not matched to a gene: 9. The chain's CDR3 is CASSLVAGVSNEQFF. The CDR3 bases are TGTGCCAGCAGCCTTGTAGCGGGAGTGTCCAATGAGCAGTTCTTC.

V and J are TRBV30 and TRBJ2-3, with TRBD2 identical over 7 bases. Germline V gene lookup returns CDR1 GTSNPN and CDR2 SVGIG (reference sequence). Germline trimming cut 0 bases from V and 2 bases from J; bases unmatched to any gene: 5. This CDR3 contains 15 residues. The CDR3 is CAWSVVAGFTDTQYF. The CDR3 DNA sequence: TGTGCCTGGAGTGTGGTAGCGGGTTTCACAGATACGCAGTATTTT.

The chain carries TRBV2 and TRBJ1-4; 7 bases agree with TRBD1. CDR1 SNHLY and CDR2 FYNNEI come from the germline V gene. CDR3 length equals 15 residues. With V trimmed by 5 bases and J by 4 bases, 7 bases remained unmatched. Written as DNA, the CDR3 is TGTGCCAGCAGTCATACAGGGGATAGTAATGAAAAACTGTTTTTT. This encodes CASSHTGDSNEKLFF.

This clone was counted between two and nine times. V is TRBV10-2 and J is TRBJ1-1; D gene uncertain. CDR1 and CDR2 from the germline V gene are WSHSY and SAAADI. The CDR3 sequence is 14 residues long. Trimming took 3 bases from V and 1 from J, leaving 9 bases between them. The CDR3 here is CASSEGGGNTEAFF. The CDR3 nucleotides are TGCGCCAGCAGTGAAGGAGGTGGGAACACTGAAGCTTTCTTT.

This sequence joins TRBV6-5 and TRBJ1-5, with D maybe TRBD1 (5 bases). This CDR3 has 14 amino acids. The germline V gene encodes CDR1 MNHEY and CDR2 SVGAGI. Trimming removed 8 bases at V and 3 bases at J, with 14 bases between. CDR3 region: CASALQVNNQPQHF. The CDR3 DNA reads TGTGCCAGCGCCCTACAGGTGAACAATCAGCCCCAGCATTTT.

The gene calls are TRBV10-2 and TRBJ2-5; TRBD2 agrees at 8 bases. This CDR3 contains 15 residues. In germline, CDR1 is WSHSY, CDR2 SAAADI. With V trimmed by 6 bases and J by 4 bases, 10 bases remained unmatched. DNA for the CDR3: TGCGCCAGCAGCGCGCTCGGGACTAGTACAGAGACCCAGTACTTC. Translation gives CASSALGTSTETQYF.

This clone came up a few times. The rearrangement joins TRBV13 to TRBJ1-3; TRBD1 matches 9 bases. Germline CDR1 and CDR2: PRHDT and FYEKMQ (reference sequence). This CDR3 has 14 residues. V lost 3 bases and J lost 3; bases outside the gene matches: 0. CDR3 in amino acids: CASSLTGGGNTIYF. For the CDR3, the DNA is TGTGCCAGCAGCTTGACAGGGGGTGGAAACACCATATATTTT.

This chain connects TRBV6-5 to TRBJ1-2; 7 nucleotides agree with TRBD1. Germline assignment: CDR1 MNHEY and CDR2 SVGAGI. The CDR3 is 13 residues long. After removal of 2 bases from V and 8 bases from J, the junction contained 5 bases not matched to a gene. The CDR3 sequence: CASSYEGAGGYTF. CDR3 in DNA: TGTGCCAGCAGTTACGAGGGGGCAGGAGGCTACACCTTC.

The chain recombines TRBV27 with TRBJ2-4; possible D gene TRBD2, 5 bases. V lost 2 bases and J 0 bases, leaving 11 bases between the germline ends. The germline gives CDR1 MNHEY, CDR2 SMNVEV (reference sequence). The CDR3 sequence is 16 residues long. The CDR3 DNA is TGTGCCAGCAGTTTACGGGCTGGACTAGCCAAAAACATTCAGTACTTC. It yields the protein CASSLRAGLAKNIQYF.

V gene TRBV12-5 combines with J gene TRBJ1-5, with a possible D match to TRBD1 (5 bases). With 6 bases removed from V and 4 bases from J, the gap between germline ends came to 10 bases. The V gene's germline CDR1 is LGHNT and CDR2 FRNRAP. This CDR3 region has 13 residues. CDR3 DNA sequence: TGTGCTAGTGGACAGGAGTTTAATCAGCCCCAGCATTTT. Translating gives CASGQEFNQPQHF. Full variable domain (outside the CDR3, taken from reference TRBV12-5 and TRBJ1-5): DARVTQTPRHKVTEMGQEVTMRCQPILGHNTVFWYRQTMMQGLELLAYFRNRAPLDDSGMPKDRFSAEMPDATLATLKIQPSEPRDSAVYFCASGQEFNQPQHFGDGTRLSIL.

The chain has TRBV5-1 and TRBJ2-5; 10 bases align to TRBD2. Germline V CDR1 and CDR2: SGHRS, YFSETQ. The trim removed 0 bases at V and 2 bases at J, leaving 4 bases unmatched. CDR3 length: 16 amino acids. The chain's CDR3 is CASSLGASGGQETQYF. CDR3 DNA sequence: TGCGCCAGCAGCTTGGGGGCTAGCGGGGGACAAGAGACCCAGTACTTC.

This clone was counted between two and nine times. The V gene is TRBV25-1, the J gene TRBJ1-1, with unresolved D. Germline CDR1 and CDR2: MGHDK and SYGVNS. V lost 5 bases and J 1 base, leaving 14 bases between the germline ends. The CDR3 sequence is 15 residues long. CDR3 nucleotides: TGTGCCAGCAGTAGACCGGATGGAGCGAACACTGAAGCTTTCTTT. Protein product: CASSRPDGANTEAFF.

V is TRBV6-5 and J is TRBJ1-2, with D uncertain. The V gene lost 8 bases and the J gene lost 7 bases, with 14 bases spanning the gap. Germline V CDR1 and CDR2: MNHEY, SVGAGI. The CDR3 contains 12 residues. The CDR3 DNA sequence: TGTGCCAGCTATGCAGGTCTGGTTGGCTACACCTTC. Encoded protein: CASYAGLVGYTF.

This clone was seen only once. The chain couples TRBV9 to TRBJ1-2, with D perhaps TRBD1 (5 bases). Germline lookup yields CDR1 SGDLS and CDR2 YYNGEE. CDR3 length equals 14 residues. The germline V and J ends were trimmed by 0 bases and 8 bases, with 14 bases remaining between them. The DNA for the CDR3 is TGTGCCAGCAGCGTAGGGGGAGGAAGGGGAGGCTACACCTTC. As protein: CASSVGGGRGGYTF.

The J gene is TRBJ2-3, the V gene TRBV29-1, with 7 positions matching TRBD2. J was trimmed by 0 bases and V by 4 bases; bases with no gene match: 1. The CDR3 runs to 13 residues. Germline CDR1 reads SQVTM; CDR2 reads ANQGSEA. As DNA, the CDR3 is TGCAGCGTTGGCGGGAGAAGCACAGATACGCAGTATTTT. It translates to CSVGGRSTDTQYF.

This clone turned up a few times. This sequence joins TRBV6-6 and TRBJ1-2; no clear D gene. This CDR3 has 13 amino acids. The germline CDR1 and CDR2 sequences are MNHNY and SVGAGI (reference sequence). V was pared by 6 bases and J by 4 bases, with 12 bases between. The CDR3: CASSPDTIYGYTF. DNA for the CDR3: TGTGCCAGCAGCCCTGACACCATCTATGGCTACACCTTC.

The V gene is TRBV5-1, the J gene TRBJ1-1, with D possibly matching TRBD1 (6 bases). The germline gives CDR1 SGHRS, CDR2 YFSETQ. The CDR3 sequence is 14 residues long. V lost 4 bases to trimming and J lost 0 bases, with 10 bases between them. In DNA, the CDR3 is TGCGCCAGCAGCCCCTGGGACATGAACACTGAAGCTTTCTTT. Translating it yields CASSPWDMNTEAFF.

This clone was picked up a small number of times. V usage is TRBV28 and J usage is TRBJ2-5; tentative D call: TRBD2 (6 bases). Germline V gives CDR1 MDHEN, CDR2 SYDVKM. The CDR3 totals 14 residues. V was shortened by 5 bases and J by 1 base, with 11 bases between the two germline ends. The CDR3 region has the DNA TGTGCCAGCAGTCGTAGGGGAGGCCAAGAGACCCAGTACTTC. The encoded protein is CASSRRGGQETQYF. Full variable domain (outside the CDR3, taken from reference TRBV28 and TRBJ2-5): DVKVTQSSRYLVKRTGEKVFLECVQDMDHENMFWYRQDPGLGLRLIYFSYDVKMKEKGDIPEGYSVSREKKERFSLILESASTNQTSMYLCASSRRGGQETQYFGPGTRLLVL.